The rows below give T cell receptor beta chains drawn from one sample of a study of regulatory T cells in long-lasting Graves disease. TCRdb passed the multiplex PCR reads through MiXCR, listing each CDR3 protein once. The sample records 300,000 to 400,000 distinct CDR3 sequences, roughly 16% being singletons. The sequences come from peripheral blood mononuclear cells (PBMCs), collected at new diagnosis, from a patient treated with antithyroid drugs. Receptors originate from a female donor with Graves disease. Each CDR3 is given with its conserved first and last residue. A D gene is named only where the DNA matches it firmly. Only part of the rows carry a size: once, few, many, or a class if the clone is expanded.

TRBD1,15,TRBV7-2,many,TRBJ1-1,TGTGCCAGCACGGACAGGGGCAGAACCAACACTGAAGCTTTCTTT,CASTDRGRTNTEAFF
NA,14,TRBV11-2,many,TRBJ1-2,TGTGCCAGCAGCTTAGATCTGAGGACGGACGCTAACACCTTC,CASSLDLRTDANTF
NA,15,TRBV19,few,TRBJ1-6,TGTGCCAGTAGTAATGCAGGGTACAAGATTTCACCCCTCCACTTT,CASSNAGYKISPLHF
NA,13,TRBV6-1,many,TRBJ1-4,TGTGCCAGCAGGATAGGACGAGCCGAAAAACTGTTTTTT,CASRIGRAEKLFF
NA,14,TRBV20-1,few,TRBJ2-5,TGCAGTGCCACGCAACCGGGACCGCAAGAGACCCAGTACTTC,CSATQPGPQETQYF
NA,14,TRBV7-2,few,TRBJ2-3,TGTGCCAGCAGCGCCGGGACTAGCACAGATACGCAGTATTTT,CASSAGTSTDTQYF
TRBD1,14,TRBV20-1,many,TRBJ2-7,TGCAGTGCAACCCGGACAGGGAGGAGCTACGAGCAGTACTTC,CSATRTGRSYEQYF
TRBD1,12,TRBV5-1,many,TRBJ1-2,TGCGCCAGCAGGGGGACAGGATGGGGCTACACCTTC,CASRGTGWGYTF
NA,18,TRBV2,NA,TRBJ1-1,TGTGCCAGCAGGGAGGGAACAAGTGCCGGGGTGTGGAACACTGAAGCTTTCTTT,CASREGTSAGVWNTEAFF
NA,18,TRBV5-6,NA,TRBJ2-2,TGTGCCAGCAGCTCGGACCCTCTGAAAGGGTGGAACACCGGGGAGCTGTTTTTT,CASSSDPLKGWNTGELFF
NA,13,TRBV2,many,TRBJ2-5,TGTGCCAGCAGTGTGTACGGAAAAGAGACCCAGTACTTC,CASSVYGKETQYF
TRBD1,15,TRBV7-7,many,TRBJ1-2,TGTGCCAGCAGCCCTCTAGGGACAGGGAACTATGGCTACACCTTC,CASSPLGTGNYGYTF
TRBD1,14,TRBV6-2/TRBV6-3,many,TRBJ2-7,TGTGCCAGCAGCCGGGACAGCCCTTCCTACGAGCAGTACTTC,CASSRDSPSYEQYF
TRBD1,17,TRBV11-3,NA,TRBJ2-1,TGTGCCAGCAGCTTAGTGCCCTGGACAGGAAGCCACAATGAGCAGTTCTTC,CASSLVPWTGSHNEQFF
TRBD1,16,TRBV6-1,NA,TRBJ2-5,TGTGCCAGCAGCCTCGACAGGGGGGGAGGCCAAGAGACCCAGTACTTC,CASSLDRGGGQETQYF
NA,13,TRBV7-7,many,TRBJ2-3,TGTGCCAGCAGCTTCTCGAACACAGATACGCAGTATTTT,CASSFSNTDTQYF
NA,14,TRBV2,many,TRBJ1-5,TGTGCCAGCAGTGACAGGGAAAGAAATCAGCCCCAGCATTTT,CASSDRERNQPQHF
NA,14,TRBV19,few,TRBJ1-6,TGTGCCAGTAGGGGCCCCGGTCTTAATTCACCCCTCCACTTT,CASRGPGLNSPLHF
NA,11,TRBV30,many,TRBJ2-7,TGTGCCTGGAGAAAGCCCCCCGAGCAGTACTTC,CAWRKPPEQYF
TRBD1,13,TRBV10-3,many,TRBJ2-5,TGTGCCATCAACCAGGGGGCTGAAGAGACCCAGTACTTC,CAINQGAEETQYF
NA,18,TRBV19,few,TRBJ1-2,TGTGCCAGTAGTAGGCAAGCGGACTCCCGGGCAGGTGGCTATGGCTACACCTTC,CASSRQADSRAGGYGYTF
NA,12,TRBV28,many,TRBJ2-2,TGTGCCAGCAGTTTATGGTCCGGGGGTTCTTTTTTT,CASSLWSGGSFF
NA,13,TRBV7-9,NA,TRBJ1-2,TGTGCCAGCAGCTGGATGTCTAACTATGGCTACACCTTC,CASSWMSNYGYTF
NA,12,TRBV6-1,few,TRBJ1-2,TGTGCCAGCAGTCGGAGCAACGGGGGCTACACCTTC,CASSRSNGGYTF
TRBD2,15,TRBV20-1,many,TRBJ2-7,TGCAGTGCTAGAGACCTAAGCGGGAGCACGTACGAGCAGTACTTC,CSARDLSGSTYEQYF
NA,17,TRBV7-9,many,TRBJ2-1,TGTGCCAGCAGCTTGAGTCAGGGAAGGGTCTCCTACAATGAGCAGTTCTTC,CASSLSQGRVSYNEQFF
NA,16,TRBV4-1,few,TRBJ2-3,TGCGCCAGCAGCCCCCGGACGGGGGAAAGCACAGATACGCAGTATTTT,CASSPRTGESTDTQYF
NA,18,TRBV29-1,few,TRBJ2-5,TGCAGCGTTGAAGAATTCGGACTCGCGGGGGCTGGAGAAGAGACCCAGTACTTC,CSVEEFGLAGAGEETQYF
NA,17,TRBV19,many,TRBJ1-3,TGTGCCAGTAGACCAAGGACAGCCGCTCTCTCTGGAAACACCATATATTTT,CASRPRTAALSGNTIYF
NA,14,TRBV28,many,TRBJ1-1,TGTGCCAGCAGTTACCACCGGCCAAACACTGAAGCTTTCTTT,CASSYHRPNTEAFF
NA,11,TRBV6-1,many,TRBJ2-3,TGTGCCAGCAAGAACACAGATACGCAGTATTTT,CASKNTDTQYF
NA,12,TRBV18,many,TRBJ2-7,TGTGCCAGCTCACCTCAGACCTACGAGCAGTACTTC,CASSPQTYEQYF
NA,16,TRBV7-9,many,TRBJ2-3,TGTGCCAGCAGCTTCGTTCGGGTTGTCCAAGCAGATACGCAGTATTTT,CASSFVRVVQADTQYF
TRBD1,15,TRBV28,many,TRBJ1-3,TGTGCCAGCAGTTTCGACAGGGGGCCAGGAAACACCATATATTTT,CASSFDRGPGNTIYF
NA,14,TRBV7-2,NA,TRBJ1-2,TGTGCCAGCAGCTACCGGGGAGATAACTATGGCTACACCTTC,CASSYRGDNYGYTF
NA,15,TRBV27,many,TRBJ2-6,TGTGCCAGCAGTTTATCGGGGGCCGGGGCCAACGTCCTGACTTTC,CASSLSGAGANVLTF
NA,15,TRBV19,many,TRBJ1-5,TGTGCCAGTAGAAAAAAGACAGGTAGCAATCAGCCCCAGCATTTT,CASRKKTGSNQPQHF